The 9 T cell receptor beta chains below all came from one sample that was sequenced in a study of blood T cells in healthy people across ages. Primed by a sample-barcoded 5' primer and a J-beta primer mix, a second PCR proceeded for about 7 to 11 cycles. TCRdb re-called the 5' RACE reads through MiXCR, storing one row per CDR3 protein. Counted here are approximately 490,000 distinct CDR3 sequences, about 25% occurring once; the ten biggest clones make up roughly 10%. The same data also contributed to another study, on T cells of mothers and their children.

The sequenced sample was blood. The receptors derive from a boy aged 10-17 years in good health.

This sequence joins TRBV7-2 and TRBJ2-6; no clear D gene. CDR1 is SGHTA and CDR2 is FQGNSA in the germline V gene. The CDR3 contains 15 residues. V was pared by 4 bases and J by 12 bases, with 19 bases between. CDR3 loop: CASSSGYPHPGVLTF. The CDR3 coding sequence is TGTGCCAGCAGCTCCGGGTACCCCCATCCCGGCGTCCTGACTTTC.

This clonotype was detected only a few times. The chain employs TRBV25-1 and TRBJ2-5; D is perhaps TRBD2 (6 bases). Trimming shortened V by 4 bases and J by 14 bases, and 20 bases separated the two germline ends. Per germline, CDR1 MGHDK and CDR2 SYGVNS. This CDR3 is built from 13 residues. CDR3 in DNA: TGTGCCAGCAGTGGGGGACTGAAAACGACTACCTACTTC. Translated: CASSGGLKTTTYF.

This clonotype has a count of ten or more. V is TRBV3-1 and J is TRBJ2-5, with a tentative D call TRBD1 (5 bases). The CDR3 is made up of 16 amino acids. With 0 bases removed from V and 5 bases from J, the gap between germline ends came to 16 bases. Germline lookup yields CDR1 LGHDT and CDR2 YNNKEL (reference sequence). This chain's CDR3 is CASSQDPGREVETQYF. The DNA for the CDR3 is TGTGCCAGCAGCCAAGATCCGGGCAGGGAAGTGGAGACCCAGTACTTC.

V usage is TRBV4-3 and J usage is TRBJ2-2, with TRBD1 matching over 8 bases. Germline assignment: CDR1 LGHNA and CDR2 YSLEER. CDR3 length: 18 residues. The V gene end was trimmed by 1 base and the J gene end by 6 bases; junction bases not matched to a gene: 13. The CDR3 region is CASSQVAGTGLGAGELFF. Written as DNA, the CDR3 is TGCGCCAGCAGCCAAGTGGCGGGGACAGGCCTTGGCGCCGGGGAGCTGTTTTTT.

The chain joins TRBV20-1 to TRBJ1-1; D call uncertain. The germline V and J ends were trimmed by 1 base and 3 bases, with 21 bases remaining between them. Germline values: CDR1 DFQATT, CDR2 SNEGSKA (reference sequence). The CDR3 loop spans 17 amino acids. The CDR3 bases are TGCAGTGCTAGAGTAACAGCCCAGAGCTTTATCCACACTGAAGCTTTCTTT. As protein: CSARVTAQSFIHTEAFF.

The chain joins TRBV29-1 to TRBJ1-1; D is ambiguous. Trimming left V 4 bases short and J 4 bases short, with 16 bases between. The CDR3 consists of 14 residues. CDR1 is SQVTM, CDR2 ANQGSEA, per germline. CDR3 nucleotides: TGCAGCGTTGGGGATAGGGCCGGCGTCACTGAAGCTTTCTTT. This sequence encodes CSVGDRAGVTEAFF.

The CDR3: CASSATGGNYEQYF. The DNA of the CDR3 is TGTGCCAGCAGCGCGACAGGGGGGAACTACGAGCAGTACTTC. The rearrangement joins TRBV5-4 to TRBJ2-7; 9 bases map to TRBD1. Germline CDR1 and CDR2: SGHNT and YYREEE (reference sequence). V shed 4 bases and J 3 bases; nucleotides not matched to a gene: 5. This CDR3 is built from 14 residues.

The chain joins TRBV6-2 or TRBV6-3 to TRBJ2-5; 8 positions match TRBD2. CDR1 and CDR2 (germline): MNHEY, SVGEGT. The CDR3 spans 14 residues. V lost 5 bases to trimming and J lost 1 base; unmatched junction nucleotides: 3. The CDR3 bases are TGTGCCAGCAGTCCGACTAGCGCCCAAGAGACCCAGTACTTC. Amino acids: CASSPTSAQETQYF.

This chain uses TRBV29-1 with TRBJ2-7, with D possibly matching TRBD1 (5 bases). The germline gives CDR1 SQVTM, CDR2 ANQGSEA. V dropped 0 bases and J dropped 4 bases, with 7 bases sitting between them. The CDR3 loop spans 12 amino acids. The DNA of the CDR3 is TGCAGCGTTGAAGATCCAGGGTACGAGCAGTACTTC. It yields the protein CSVEDPGYEQYF.